The sequence of this TCR beta chain was determined in a study of blood T cell repertoires in COVID-19. Study information: Nucleic acid was either cDNA or gDNA, and it came from T cells, B-cell-depleted T cells, or PBMCs.

The CDR3 has 13 amino acids. The V gene's germline CDR1 is LGHDT and CDR2 YNNKEL (reference sequence). V was shortened by 2 bases and J by 2 bases, with 6 bases between the two germline ends. Clones were sequenced by immunoSEQ multiplex PCR, and TCRdb holds only the in-frame ones, with some missing. The sample has tens of thousands of clones, 65% to 85% seen once; the top ten hold about 5.2%. This clonotype was sampled from a human donor in a cohort sampled during active COVID-19. The gene calls are TRBV3-1 (or the pseudogene TRBV3-2) and TRBJ2-5; no reliable D call. Sample: peripheral blood. The CDR3 sequence is CASSQMAQETQYF. The CDR3 DNA reads as TGTGCCAGCAGCCAAATGGCACAAGAGACCCAGTACTTC.